A single sample is the source of the 10 T cell receptor beta chains below, sequenced in a study of CD8+ T cells in alopecia areata. This sample's treatment: oral pan-JAK inhibitor, 5-10 mg twice daily. cDNA serving as the sequencing template came from extracted, reverse transcribed RNA. Using immunoSEQ multiplex PCR, the repertoire was profiled, and TCRdb retains in-frame clones only, with some absent. The sample contains about 200,000 clones, less than 45% of which appear only once. This sample comprised CD4+ T cells sorted from blood, obtained between weeks 30 and 35, from a patient treated with tofacitinib. The receptors were gathered from a human donor with alopecia areata.

This clone was detected only a few times. The rearrangement joins TRBV5-4 to TRBJ1-5; unclear D gene. V was clipped by 4 bases and J by 0 bases, with 11 bases between them. Per germline, CDR1 SGHNT and CDR2 YYREEE (reference sequence). The CDR3 sequence is 15 residues long. In DNA, the CDR3 is TGTGCCAGCAGCACGGACGGGAATAGCAATCAGCCCCAGCATTTT. It translates to CASSTDGNSNQPQHF. Variable domain in full (rest from reference TRBV5-4 and TRBJ1-5): ETGVTQSPTHLIKTRGQQVTLRCSSQSGHNTVSWYQQALGQGPQFIFQYYREEENGRGNFPPRFSGLQFPNYSSELNVNALELDDSALYLCASSTDGNSNQPQHFGDGTRLSIL.

V is TRBV5-4 and J is TRBJ1-1; TRBD1 is a possible D gene (6 bases). The V end was cut by 4 bases, the J end by 4 bases, with 20 bases between. The germline V gene encodes CDR1 SGHNT and CDR2 YYREEE (reference sequence). The CDR3 runs to 16 residues. CDR3 sequence (DNA): TGTGCCAGCAGCCCCATCCGGAGCGGGGGCGGCACTGAAGCTTTCTTT. Residues: CASSPIRSGGGTEAFF.

V is TRBV6-1 and J is TRBJ2-6, with a possible D match to TRBD1 (6 bases). The CDR3 consists of 15 residues. V dropped 6 bases and J dropped 5 bases, with 14 bases sitting between them. Germline assignment: CDR1 MNHNS and CDR2 SASEGT. The CDR3 protein is CASSPTGLRANVLTF. The CDR3 DNA follows: TGTGCCAGCAGCCCAACAGGGCTAAGGGCCAACGTCCTGACTTTC.

The rearrangement uses TRBV14 and TRBJ1-6; D possibly corresponds to TRBD1 (5 bases). This CDR3 is 13 amino acids long. The V gene's germline CDR1 is SGHDN and CDR2 FVKESK. Trimming pared 3 bases from V and 11 bases from J, leaving 11 bases between. CDR3 sequence (DNA): TGTGCCAGCAGCCACGTGGGGGAAGCACCCCTCCACTTT. This gives the protein CASSHVGEAPLHF.

The chain uses TRBV2 and TRBJ2-2, with D maybe TRBD2 (5 bases). Germline V lookup: CDR1 SNHLY, CDR2 FYNNEI. The V end lost 1 base, the J end lost 7 bases, and 7 bases lay between the germline ends. The CDR3 contains 13 residues. The CDR3 reads CASSEGEHGELFF. CDR3 bases: TGTGCCAGCAGTGAAGGGGAGCACGGGGAGCTGTTTTTT.

Many counts were recorded for this clone. CDR3 in DNA: TGTGCCAGCAGCTTAGACTCCCGCTCCTACAATGAGCAGTTCTTC. Its protein product is CASSLDSRSYNEQFF. The chain couples TRBV7-2 to TRBJ2-1; D is uncertain. V gave up 1 base and J gave up 0 bases, with 7 bases separating them. Germline loops: CDR1 SGHTA, CDR2 FQGNSA. CDR3 length: 15 residues.

This clone was seen once. V and J are TRBV9 and TRBJ2-1; 9 bases match TRBD2. CDR1 and CDR2 (germline): SGDLS, YYNGEE. V shed 3 bases, J shed 1 base, and the junction held 14 bases outside the gene matches. This CDR3 is 19 amino acids long. The CDR3 is CASSAGTSLSSGSYNEQFF. The CDR3 DNA reads TGTGCCAGCAGCGCCGGGACTAGCCTTTCGTCCGGGTCCTACAATGAGCAGTTCTTC.

The CDR3 spells CAISEGVVDTF. The CDR3 nucleotides read TGTGCCATCAGTGAAGGGGTGGTGGACACCTTC. This rearrangement joins TRBV10-3 to TRBJ1-2, with D tentatively TRBD1 (5 bases). The V gene's germline CDR1 is ENHRY and CDR2 SYGVKD. This CDR3 spans 11 amino acids. V lost 3 bases and J lost 12, with 11 bases in between.

The chain joins TRBV9 to TRBJ2-3, with D possibly TRBD2 on 6 matching bases. Germline lookup yields CDR1 SGDLS and CDR2 YYNGEE. V gave up 2 bases and J gave up 5 bases, with 12 bases separating them. The CDR3 sequence is 14 residues long. For the CDR3, the DNA is TGTGCCAGCAGCGTGTCACTAGCAGTAGATACGCAGTATTTT. Translation: CASSVSLAVDTQYF.

V and J are TRBV6-5 and TRBJ2-1; TRBD1 matches at 8 bases. Trimming at V came to 10 bases and at J to 7 bases, leaving 9 bases not matched to a gene. The CDR3 runs 13 residues. Germline lookup yields CDR1 MNHEY and CDR2 SVGAGI. CDR3 protein: CAISDRERNEQFF. CDR3 nucleotide sequence: TGTGCCATCTCGGACAGGGAGAGGAATGAGCAGTTCTTC.